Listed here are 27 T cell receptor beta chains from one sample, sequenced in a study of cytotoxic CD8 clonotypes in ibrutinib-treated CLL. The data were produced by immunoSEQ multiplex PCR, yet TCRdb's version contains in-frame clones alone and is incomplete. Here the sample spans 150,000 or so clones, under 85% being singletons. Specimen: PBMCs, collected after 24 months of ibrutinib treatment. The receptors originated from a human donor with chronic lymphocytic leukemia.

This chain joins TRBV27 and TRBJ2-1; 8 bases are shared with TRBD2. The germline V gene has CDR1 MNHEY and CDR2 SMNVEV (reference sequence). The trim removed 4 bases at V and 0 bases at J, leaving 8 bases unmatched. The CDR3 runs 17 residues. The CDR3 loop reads CASSSWLAGVSYNEQFF. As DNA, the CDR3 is TGTGCCAGCAGTTCGTGGCTAGCGGGCGTCTCCTACAATGAGCAGTTCTTC.

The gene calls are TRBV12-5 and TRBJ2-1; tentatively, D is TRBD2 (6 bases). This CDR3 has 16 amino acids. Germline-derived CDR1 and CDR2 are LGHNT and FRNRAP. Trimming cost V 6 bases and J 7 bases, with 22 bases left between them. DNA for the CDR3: TGTGCTAGTGGGGAACCGGGACGGGAGTCGAGGAATGAGCAGTTCTTC. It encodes CASGEPGRESRNEQFF.

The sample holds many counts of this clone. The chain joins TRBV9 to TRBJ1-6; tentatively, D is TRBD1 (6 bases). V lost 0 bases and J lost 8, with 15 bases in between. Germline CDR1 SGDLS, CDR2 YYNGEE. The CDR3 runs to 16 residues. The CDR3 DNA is TGTGCCAGCAGCGTAGGGAACAGGGCGTCAGATTCACCCCTCCACTTT. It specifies CASSVGNRASDSPLHF.

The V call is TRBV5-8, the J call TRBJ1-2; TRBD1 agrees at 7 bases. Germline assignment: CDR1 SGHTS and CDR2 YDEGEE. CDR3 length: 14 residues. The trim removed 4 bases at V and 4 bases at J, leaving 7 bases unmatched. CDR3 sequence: CASSGPGDSYGYTF. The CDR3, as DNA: TGTGCCAGCAGCGGACCCGGGGACAGCTATGGCTACACCTTC.

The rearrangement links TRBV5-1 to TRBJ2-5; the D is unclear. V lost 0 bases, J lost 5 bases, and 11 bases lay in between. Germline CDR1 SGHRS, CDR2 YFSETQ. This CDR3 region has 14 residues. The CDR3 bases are TGCGCCAGCAGCTTGGACAGCCAAGGGGAGACCCAGTACTTC. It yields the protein CASSLDSQGETQYF.

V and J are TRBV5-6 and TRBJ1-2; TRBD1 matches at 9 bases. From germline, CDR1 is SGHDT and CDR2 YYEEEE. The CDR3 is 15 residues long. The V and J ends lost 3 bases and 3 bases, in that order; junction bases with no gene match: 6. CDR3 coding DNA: TGTGCCAGCAGCTCCCGACAGGGGGACTACTATGGCTACACCTTC. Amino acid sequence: CASSSRQGDYYGYTF. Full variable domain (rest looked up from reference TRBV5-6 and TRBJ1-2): DAGVTQSPTHLIKTRGQQVTLRCSPKSGHDTVSWYQQALGQGPQFIFQYYEEEERQRGNFPDRFSGHQFPNYSSELNVNALLLGDSALYLCASSSRQGDYYGYTFGSGTRLTVV.

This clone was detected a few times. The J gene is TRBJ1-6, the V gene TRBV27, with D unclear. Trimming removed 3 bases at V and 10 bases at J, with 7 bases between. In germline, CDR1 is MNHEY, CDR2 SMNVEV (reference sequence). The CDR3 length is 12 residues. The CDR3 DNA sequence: TGTGCCAGCAGTTTGGGGTTCTCACCCCTCCACTTT. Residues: CASSLGFSPLHF.

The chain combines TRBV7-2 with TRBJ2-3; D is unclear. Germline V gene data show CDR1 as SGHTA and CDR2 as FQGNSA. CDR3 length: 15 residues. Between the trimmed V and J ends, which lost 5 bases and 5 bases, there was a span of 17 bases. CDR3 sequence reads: CASSLVTVRVDTQYF. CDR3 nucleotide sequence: TGTGCCAGCAGCCTAGTAACAGTTCGGGTAGATACGCAGTATTTT.

The chain's CDR3 is CAISWTSSGDTQYF. The DNA of the CDR3 is TGTGCCATCAGTTGGACTAGCTCGGGCGATACGCAGTATTTT. The chain carries TRBV10-3 and TRBJ2-3, with 8 nucleotides matching TRBD2. The CDR3 is 14 residues long. The germline V gene has CDR1 ENHRY and CDR2 SYGVKD. J was trimmed by 6 bases and V by 5 bases; bases with no gene match: 7.

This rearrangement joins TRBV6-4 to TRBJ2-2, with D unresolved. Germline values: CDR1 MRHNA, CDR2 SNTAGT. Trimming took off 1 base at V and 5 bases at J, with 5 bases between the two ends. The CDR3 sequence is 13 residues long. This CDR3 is CASSDLETGELFF. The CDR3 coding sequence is TGTGCCAGCAGTGACTTGGAAACCGGGGAGCTGTTTTTT.

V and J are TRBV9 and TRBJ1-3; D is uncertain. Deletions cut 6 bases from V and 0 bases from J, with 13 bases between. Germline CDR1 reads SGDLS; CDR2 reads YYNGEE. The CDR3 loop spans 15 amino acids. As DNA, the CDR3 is TGTGCCAGCACCCGGGAAGGCAACTCTGGAAACACCATATATTTT. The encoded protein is CASTREGNSGNTIYF.

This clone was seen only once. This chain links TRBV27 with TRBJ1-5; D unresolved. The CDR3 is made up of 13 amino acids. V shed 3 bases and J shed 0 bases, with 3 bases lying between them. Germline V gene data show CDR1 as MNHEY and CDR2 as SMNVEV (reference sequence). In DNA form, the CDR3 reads TGTGCCAGCAGTTTTTATAGCAATCAGCCCCAGCATTTT. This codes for CASSFYSNQPQHF.

The CDR3 region is CASSRSDNEQFF. In nucleotides, the CDR3 is TGTGCCAGCAGCCGCAGTGACAATGAGCAGTTCTTC. This rearrangement joins TRBV11-3 to TRBJ2-1; D uncertain. Trimming shortened V by 5 bases and J by 5 bases, and 7 bases separated the two germline ends. From germline, CDR1 is SGHNT and CDR2 YENEEA. This CDR3 has 12 amino acids.

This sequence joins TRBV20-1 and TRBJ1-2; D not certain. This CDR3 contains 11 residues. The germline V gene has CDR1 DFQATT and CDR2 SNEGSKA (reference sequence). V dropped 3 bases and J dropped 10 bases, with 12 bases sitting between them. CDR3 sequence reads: CSASTDRYYTF. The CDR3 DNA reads TGCAGTGCTAGTACAGATCGTTACTACACCTTC.

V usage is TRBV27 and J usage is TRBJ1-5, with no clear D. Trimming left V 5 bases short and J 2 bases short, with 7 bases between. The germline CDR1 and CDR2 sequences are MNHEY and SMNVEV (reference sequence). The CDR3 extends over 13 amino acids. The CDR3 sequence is CASSTFGNQPQHF. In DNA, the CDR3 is TGTGCCAGCAGTACGTTTGGCAATCAGCCCCAGCATTTT.

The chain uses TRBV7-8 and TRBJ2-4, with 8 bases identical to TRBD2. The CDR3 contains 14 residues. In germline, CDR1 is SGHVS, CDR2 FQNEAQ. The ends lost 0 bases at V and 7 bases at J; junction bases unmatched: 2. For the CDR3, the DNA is TGTGCCAGCAGCTTAGCTGGCGGGGGGAACATTCAGTACTTC. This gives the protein CASSLAGGGNIQYF.

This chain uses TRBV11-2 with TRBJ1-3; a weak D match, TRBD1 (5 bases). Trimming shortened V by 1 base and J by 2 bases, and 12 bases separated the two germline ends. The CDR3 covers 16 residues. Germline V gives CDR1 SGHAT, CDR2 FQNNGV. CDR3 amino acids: CASSLVRGGTGNTIYF. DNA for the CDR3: TGTGCCAGCAGCTTAGTGCGGGGGGGTACTGGAAACACCATATATTTT.

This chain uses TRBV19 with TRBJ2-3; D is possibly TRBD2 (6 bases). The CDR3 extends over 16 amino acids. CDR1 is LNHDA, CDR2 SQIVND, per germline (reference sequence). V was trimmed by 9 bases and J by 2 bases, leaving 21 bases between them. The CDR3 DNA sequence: TGTGCCAGGACGACTAGTTGTAGCTGGGACACAGATACGCAGTATTTT. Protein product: CARTTSCSWDTDTQYF.

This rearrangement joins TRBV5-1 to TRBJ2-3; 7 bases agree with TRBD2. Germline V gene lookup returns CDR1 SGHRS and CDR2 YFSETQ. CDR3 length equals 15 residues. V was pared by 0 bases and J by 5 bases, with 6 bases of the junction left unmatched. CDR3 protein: CASSLGGRAGDTQYF. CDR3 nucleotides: TGCGCCAGCAGCTTGGGGGGGAGGGCCGGAGATACGCAGTATTTT. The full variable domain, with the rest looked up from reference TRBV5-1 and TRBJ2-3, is KAGVTQTPRYLIKTRGQQVTLSCSPISGHRSVSWYQQTPGQGLQFLFEYFSETQRNKGNFPGRFSGRQFSNSRSEMNVSTLELGDSALYLCASSLGGRAGDTQYFGPGTRLTVL.

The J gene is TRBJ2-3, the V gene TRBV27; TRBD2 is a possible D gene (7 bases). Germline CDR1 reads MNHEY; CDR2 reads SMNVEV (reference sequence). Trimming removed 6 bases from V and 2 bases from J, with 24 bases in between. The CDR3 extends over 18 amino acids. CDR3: CASSSTIHTGGYTDTQYF. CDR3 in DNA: TGTGCCAGCAGCTCGACGATTCATACGGGGGGCTACACAGATACGCAGTATTTT.

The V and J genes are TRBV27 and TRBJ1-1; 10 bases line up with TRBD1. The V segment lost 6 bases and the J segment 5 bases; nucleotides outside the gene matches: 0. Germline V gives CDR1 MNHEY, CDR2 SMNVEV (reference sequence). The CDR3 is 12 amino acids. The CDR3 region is CASRGQGTEAFF. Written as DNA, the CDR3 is TGTGCCAGCAGGGGACAGGGGACTGAAGCTTTCTTT.

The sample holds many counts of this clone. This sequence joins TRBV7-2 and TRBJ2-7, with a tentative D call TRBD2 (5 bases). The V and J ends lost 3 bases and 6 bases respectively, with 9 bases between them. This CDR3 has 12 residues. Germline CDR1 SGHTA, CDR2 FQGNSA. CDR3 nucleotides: TGTGCCAGCAGCTTCTCTAGCTTCGAGCAGTACTTC. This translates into CASSFSSFEQYF.

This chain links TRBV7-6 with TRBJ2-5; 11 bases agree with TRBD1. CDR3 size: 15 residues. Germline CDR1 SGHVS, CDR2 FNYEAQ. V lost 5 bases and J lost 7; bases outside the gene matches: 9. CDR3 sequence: CASSARDRGKGTQYF. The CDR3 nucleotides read TGTGCCAGCAGCGCCCGGGACAGGGGGAAGGGGACCCAGTACTTC.

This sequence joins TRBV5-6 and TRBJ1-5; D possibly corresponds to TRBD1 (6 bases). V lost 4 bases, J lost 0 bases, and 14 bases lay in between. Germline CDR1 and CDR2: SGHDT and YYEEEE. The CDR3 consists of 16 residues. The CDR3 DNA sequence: TGTGCCAGCAGCGACCATCCGACAGGTAGCAATCAGCCCCAGCATTTT. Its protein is CASSDHPTGSNQPQHF.

For the CDR3, the DNA is TGTGCCAGACCGGGGACAGGGAACACTGAAGCTTTCTTT. Protein: CARPGTGNTEAFF. This chain connects TRBV18 to TRBJ1-1; 8 bases are a match to TRBD1. J was trimmed by 1 base and V by 9 bases; bases with no gene match: 4. CDR1 and CDR2 (germline): KGHSH, LQKENI. The CDR3 loop spans 13 amino acids.

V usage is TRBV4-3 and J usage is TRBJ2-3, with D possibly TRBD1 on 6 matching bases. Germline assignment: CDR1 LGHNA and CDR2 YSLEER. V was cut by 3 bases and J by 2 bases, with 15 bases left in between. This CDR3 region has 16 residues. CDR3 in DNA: TGCGCCAGCAGCCAGGACAGCCTCACCTTCACAGATACGCAGTATTTT. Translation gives CASSQDSLTFTDTQYF.

The CDR3 bases are TGTGCCATCGGGACAGGGGACACTGAAGCTTTCTTT. Its translation: CAIGTGDTEAFF. The chain carries TRBV10-3 and TRBJ1-1; 10 bases fit TRBD1. The germline V gene encodes CDR1 ENHRY and CDR2 SYGVKD. This CDR3 is built from 12 residues. V was clipped by 8 bases and J by 3 bases; unmatched bases: 0.